This TCR beta chain was identified in a study of control samples from healthy donors and cancer patients. The germline CDR1 and CDR2 sequences are LNHDA and SQIVND (reference sequence). This CDR3 comprises 14 residues. Trimming removed 3 bases from V and 4 bases from J; junction bases left unmatched: 3. Profiled with immunoSEQ multiplex PCR; TCRdb holds only in-frame clones, not every one. This repertoire shows more than 85,000 clones, about 89% found once; its top ten account for around 17%. The clonotype originates from a woman aged 45 to 65 in good health. The gene calls are TRBV19 and TRBJ2-1; TRBD2 matches 7 bases. Specimen: blood. CDR3 protein: CASSILAEYNEQFF. As DNA, the CDR3 is TGTGCCAGTAGTATTCTAGCGGAGTACAATGAGCAGTTCTTC. Together with reference TRBV19 and TRBJ2-1, the CDR3 gives the full variable domain: DGGITQSPKYLFRKEGQNVTLSCEQNLNHDAMYWYRQDPGQGLRLIYYSQIVNDFQKGDIAEGYSVSREKKESFPLTVTSAQKNPTAFYLCASSILAEYNEQFFGPGTRLTVL.